The 17 T cell receptor beta chains below come from one sample, sequenced in a study of OX40 agonist ivuxolimab in advanced cancers. Some clones are missing from TCRdb's copy, which holds only in-frame ones; the method was immunoSEQ multiplex PCR. The data contain 45,000 to 60,000 clones, roughly three quarters of them singletons. The specimen was CD4+ or CD8+ T cells sorted from blood, collected in a trial of the OX40 agonist ivuxolimab. The receptor set was obtained from an adult with an advanced solid tumor such as melanoma, head and neck, liver or kidney cancer.

This chain links TRBV7-3 with TRBJ2-3; the D is unclear. The CDR3 is made up of 13 amino acids. Trimming shortened V by 0 bases and J by 8 bases, and 9 bases separated the two germline ends. The V gene's germline CDR1 is SGHTA and CDR2 FQGTGA. The CDR3, as DNA: TGTGCCAGCAGCTTAACGTTCTTGGGTACGCAGTATTTT. Protein product: CASSLTFLGTQYF.

CDR3: CASSQGTEEYSGNTIYF. Written as DNA, the CDR3 is TGCGCCAGCAGCCAAGGGACAGAGGAATACTCTGGAAACACCATATATTTT. The J gene is TRBJ1-3, the V gene TRBV5-1; 7 positions agree with TRBD1. Germline lookup yields CDR1 SGHRS and CDR2 YFSETQ. This CDR3 comprises 17 residues. The V and J ends lost 4 bases and 0 bases, in that order; junction bases with no gene match: 10. The full variable domain, with the rest looked up from reference TRBV5-1 and TRBJ1-3, is KAGVTQTPRYLIKTRGQQVTLSCSPISGHRSVSWYQQTPGQGLQFLFEYFSETQRNKGNFPGRFSGRQFSNSRSEMNVSTLELGDSALYLCASSQGTEEYSGNTIYFGEGSWLTVV.

This chain links TRBV28 with TRBJ2-3, with D unresolved. V lost 6 bases, J lost 2 bases, and 15 bases lay in between. The CDR3 extends over 15 amino acids. Germline V gene data show CDR1 as MDHEN and CDR2 as SYDVKM. This CDR3 is CASSHIRLHTDTQYF. In DNA form, the CDR3 reads TGTGCCAGCAGCCACATCCGGCTCCACACAGATACGCAGTATTTT.

CDR3 region: CASSLADGSYNSPLHF. The CDR3 nucleotides are TGTGCCAGCAGCTTGGCGGATGGGTCCTATAATTCACCCCTCCACTTT. The chain employs TRBV5-6 and TRBJ1-6; no clear D gene. V lost 0 bases and J 1 base, leaving 8 bases between the germline ends. The CDR3 loop spans 16 amino acids. The germline CDR1 and CDR2 sequences are SGHDT and YYEEEE.

This clone was seen only a few times. CDR3 DNA sequence: TGCGCCAGCAGCTTGGAGGGGTTGGTCGCCAAAAACATTCAGTACTTC. Translated: CASSLEGLVAKNIQYF. The V and J genes are TRBV5-1 and TRBJ2-4, with a tentative D call TRBD1 (5 bases). Germline V lookup: CDR1 SGHRS, CDR2 YFSETQ. V lost 0 bases to trimming and J lost 1 base, with 11 bases between them. This CDR3 region has 16 residues.

This chain uses TRBV7-6 with TRBJ2-2; D is unclear. In germline, CDR1 is SGHVS, CDR2 FNYEAQ. The CDR3 has 16 residues. The ends were cut back, 1 base at V and 4 bases at J, with 13 bases in the middle. CDR3 nucleotide sequence: TGTGCCAGCAGCTTAGTTAGCAGCACGGGCACCGGGGAGCTGTTTTTT. Amino acids: CASSLVSSTGTGELFF.

This chain connects TRBV5-8 to TRBJ2-7; the D is unclear. This CDR3 is 13 amino acids long. V was clipped by 2 bases and J by 7 bases, with 13 bases between them. The germline V gene has CDR1 SGHTS and CDR2 YDEGEE. This chain's CDR3 is CASSFLVMGEQYF. The CDR3 bases are TGTGCCAGCAGCTTTCTGGTTATGGGTGAGCAGTACTTC.

To note about this clone: Compared with germline, one end of the junction differs, possibly owing to a read error. The chain employs TRBV7-7 and TRBJ2-1, with 13 bases matching TRBD2. The CDR3 spans 15 residues. CDR1 is SSHAT and CDR2 is FNYEAQ in the germline V gene (reference sequence). CDR3 sequence: CASSYGLAGDREQFF. Here the CDR3 DNA reads TGTGCTAGCAGCTACGGACTAGCGGGAGATCGTGAGCAGTTCTTC. Based on the CDR3 plus reference TRBV7-7 and TRBJ2-1, the full variable domain is GAGVSQSPRYKVTKRGQDVTLRCDPISSHATLYWYQQALGQGPEFLTYFNYEAQPDKSGLPSDRFSAERPEGSISTLTIQRTEQRDSAMYRCASSYGLAGDREQFFGPGTRLTVL.

This sequence joins TRBV18 and TRBJ1-6; 8 bases match TRBD1. V lost 2 bases and J lost 5; bases outside the gene matches: 5. The V gene's germline CDR1 is KGHSH and CDR2 LQKENI. The CDR3 has 16 amino acids. The CDR3 loop is CASSPGWTGNNSPLHF. CDR3 nucleotide sequence: TGTGCCAGCTCACCAGGGTGGACAGGGAATAATTCACCCCTCCACTTT.

The chain is built from TRBV6-1 and TRBJ2-5, with 9 bases fitting TRBD1. CDR1 and CDR2 from the germline V gene are MNHNS and SASEGT. Trimming removed 3 bases from V and 5 bases from J; junction bases left unmatched: 13. This CDR3 region has 17 residues. The CDR3 nucleotides are TGTGCCAGCAGTGATGGGCGGGGGACAGGGCCGTGGGAGACCCAGTACTTC. Translation: CASSDGRGTGPWETQYF.

The CDR3 loop reads CASSYPGTSGNNEQFF. The CDR3 bases are TGTGCCAGCAGTTACCCCGGGACTAGCGGGAACAATGAGCAGTTCTTC. This sequence joins TRBV6-6 and TRBJ2-1, with 13 bases matching TRBD2. The CDR3 has 16 residues. Trimming took 2 bases from V and 5 from J; bases not matched to a gene: 3. Germline CDR1 is MNHNY and CDR2 is SVGAGI (reference sequence).

The V gene is TRBV10-3, the J gene TRBJ1-2; tentative D call: TRBD1 (6 bases). Trimming took off 2 bases at V and 7 bases at J, with 17 bases between the two ends. There are 15 residues in the CDR3. The germline gives CDR1 ENHRY, CDR2 SYGVKD. CDR3: CAISEGTRFWGGYTF. The CDR3, as DNA: TGTGCCATCAGTGAGGGGACAAGGTTCTGGGGTGGCTACACCTTC.

The chain carries TRBV6-5 and TRBJ2-1, with 8 bases aligning to TRBD2. The CDR3 consists of 15 residues. With V trimmed by 5 bases and J by 3 bases, 6 bases remained unmatched. Germline assignment: CDR1 MNHEY and CDR2 SVGAGI. The CDR3 region has the DNA TGTGCCAGCAGTCAACCGGGACTAGGCTACAATGAGCAGTTCTTC. Protein sequence: CASSQPGLGYNEQFF.

The chain joins TRBV5-5 to TRBJ2-7; D possibly uses TRBD1 or TRBD2 (5 bases each). CDR1 SGHKS and CDR2 YYEKEE come from the germline V gene (reference sequence). This CDR3 comprises 13 residues. V lost 0 bases and J 7 bases, leaving 11 bases between the germline ends. The CDR3 loop reads CASSLAGGTEQYF. The DNA of the CDR3 is TGTGCCAGCAGCTTGGCTGGGGGAACTGAGCAGTACTTC.

The gene calls are TRBV2 and TRBJ2-7, with D unclear. V was trimmed by 8 bases and J by 1 base, leaving 12 bases between them. Germline assignment: CDR1 SNHLY and CDR2 FYNNEI. The CDR3 covers 13 residues. CDR3 protein: CASSQDKSYEQYF. The CDR3 DNA follows: TGTGCCAGCTCTCAGGATAAGTCCTACGAGCAGTACTTC.

In its sample, this clone was seen a few times. This sequence joins TRBV28 and TRBJ2-2; TRBD2 aligns across 12 bases. V dropped 9 bases and J dropped 3; count of bases not matched to a gene: 5. Germline CDR1 and CDR2: MDHEN and SYDVKM. The CDR3 contains 15 residues. The CDR3 is CASLGLAGYTGELFF. The CDR3 coding sequence is TGTGCCAGTCTCGGACTAGCGGGGTACACCGGGGAGCTGTTTTTT.

The V and J genes are TRBV6-5 and TRBJ1-2, with TRBD1 as a possible D gene (5 bases). Germline loops: CDR1 MNHEY, CDR2 SVGAGI. V lost 8 bases to trimming and J lost 5 bases, with 18 bases between them. CDR3 length: 14 amino acids. CDR3 in DNA: TGTGCCAGCTCAAAGGACGGGGGGAATTATGGCTACACCTTC. Its protein is CASSKDGGNYGYTF.